The rows below give T cell receptor beta chains drawn from one sample of a study of blood T cell repertoires in COVID-19. Method: immunoSEQ multiplex PCR; TCRdb's copy keeps in-frame clones and lacks some. Of around 37,000 clones listed, roughly 88% are singletons. The sample comprised peripheral blood. These receptors were collected from a human donor in a cohort sampled during active COVID-19. The CDR3 runs from the conserved cysteine through the conserved F or W. A D gene is named only where the DNA matches it firmly. Some rows have no size entry. The others give once, few or many, or a class for an expanded clone.

TRBD1	TRBV14	TRBJ1-2	.	TGTGCCAGCAGCCAAGGAGGCAGGGGGTGGTATGGCTACACCTTC	CASSQGGRGWYGYTF
.	TRBV5-6	TRBJ1-3	.	TGTGCCAGCAGCCCACTCTCTGGAAACACCATATATTTT	CASSPLSGNTIYF
.	TRBV15	TRBJ1-2	.	TGTGCCACCAGCAGAGATGAGTACGGAGCACTAGAAGACTATGGCTACACCTTC	CATSRDEYGALEDYGYTF
TRBD1	TRBV2	TRBJ1-5	.	TGTGCCAGCACCCCCACAGGGGGCGCAGGGCCCCAGCATTTT	CASTPTGGAGPQHF
TRBD1	TRBV11-2	TRBJ2-7	.	TGTGCCAGCAGCGCAGAAATGGGGACAGGGTCTCGAGAGCAGTACTTC	CASSAEMGTGSREQYF
.	TRBV15	TRBJ2-5	.	TGTGCCACCGGAAGGGGCCAAGAGACCCAGTACTTC	CATGRGQETQYF
TRBD1	TRBV28	TRBJ1-2	.	TGTGCCAGCAGCATTGGTCAGACAGGGAACAAAGGCTACACCTTC	CASSIGQTGNKGYTF
TRBD1	TRBV28	TRBJ1-5	.	TGTGCCAGCAGTTTGGGGACAGGGTATGCCAATCAGCCCCAGCATTTT	CASSLGTGYANQPQHF
TRBD2	TRBV7-9	TRBJ2-1	.	TGTGCCAGCAGCTGGACTAGTAATGAGCAGTTCTTC	CASSWTSNEQFF
TRBD1	TRBV2	TRBJ1-6	few	TGTGCCAGCAGTGGTCAGGGGGATTCACCCCTCCACTTT	CASSGQGDSPLHF
TRBD2	TRBV7-9	TRBJ2-1	.	TGTGCCAGCAGCCCTCCCCTAGCGGCTGAGCAGTTCTTC	CASSPPLAAEQFF
.	TRBV18	TRBJ2-7	.	TGTGCCAGCTCACCACCGACAGGCCTTCGGGGCGAGCAGTACTTC	CASSPPTGLRGEQYF
TRBD1	TRBV4-2	TRBJ2-7	.	TGTGCCAGCAGCCAAAGACAGGGATACGAGCAGTACTTC	CASSQRQGYEQYF
TRBD2	TRBV7-6	TRBJ2-7	.	TGTGCCAGCAGCCCCACTGCGGGGGGGCCCTACGAGCAGTACTTC	CASSPTAGGPYEQYF
.	TRBV5-4	TRBJ1-4	.	TGTGCCAGCAGCTTAGGGGGAACTAATGAAAAACTGTTTTTT	CASSLGGTNEKLFF
TRBD1	TRBV19	TRBJ1-5	.	TGTGCCAGTAAAGACAGGGGCAATCAGCCCCAGCATTTT	CASKDRGNQPQHF
TRBD1	TRBV11-2	TRBJ2-7	.	TGTGCCAGCAGACCCGACAGGGGGCTGGGCGAGCAGTACTTC	CASRPDRGLGEQYF
.	TRBV7-9	TRBJ1-2	.	TGTGCCAGCAGCCAAGGCGGGACTAACTATGGCTACACCTTC	CASSQGGTNYGYTF
TRBD2	TRBV2	TRBJ2-1	.	TGTGCCAGCAGTGAAAGATTCCCAGCGGGGGCCCACAATGAGCAGTTCTTC	CASSERFPAGAHNEQFF
TRBD2	TRBV7-2	TRBJ2-3	.	TGTGCCAGCAGCTCCACTAGCGGGGGGGCCAAGGATACGCAGTATTTT	CASSSTSGGAKDTQYF
.	TRBV30	TRBJ2-1	.	TGTGCCTGGAGCGTAGGGGGGGGAAGTCTAGCCGTAGGTGAGCAGTTCTTC	CAWSVGGGSLAVGEQFF
TRBD1	TRBV19	TRBJ1-4	.	TGTGCCAGTAACCCATTGACCGGGACAGCGACTAATGAAAAACTGTTTTTT	CASNPLTGTATNEKLFF
.	TRBV13	TRBJ2-7	.	TGTGCCAGCAGCTCCGCCTACGAGCAGTACTTC	CASSSAYEQYF
TRBD2	TRBV6-1	TRBJ2-3	.	TGTGCCAGCAGTGATCTGAGCGGGGGGGGCACAGATACGCAGTATTTT	CASSDLSGGGTDTQYF
.	TRBV6-5	TRBJ1-1	.	TGTGCCAGCAGCCATGACACTGAAGCTTTCTTT	CASSHDTEAFF
TRBD2	TRBV7-2	TRBJ2-3	.	TGTGCCAGCAGCTTAGGGGAGGGGCGGACGCAGTATTTT	CASSLGEGRTQYF
TRBD2	TRBV7-9	TRBJ2-5	.	TGTGCCAGCAGCCCATTCCCACTAGCGGGGGGTCAAGAGACCCAGTACTTC	CASSPFPLAGGQETQYF
.	TRBV19	TRBJ2-2	.	TGTGCCAGTAGTAAGGGACTCCAAACCGGGGAGCTGTTTTTT	CASSKGLQTGELFF
TRBD1	TRBV29-1	TRBJ1-4	.	TGCAGCGTCACCTTGACAGGGAGAAGTGAAAAACTGTTTTTT	CSVTLTGRSEKLFF
TRBD2	TRBV27	TRBJ2-7	.	TGTGCCAGCAGTAGGGGACTAGCGGATGTGGGTTCCTACGAGCAGTACTTC	CASSRGLADVGSYEQYF
TRBD2	TRBV7-8	TRBJ2-7	.	TGTGCCAGCAGCTTGACTAGCGGGGGCCAACCTCAACAGTACTTC	CASSLTSGGQPQQYF
.	TRBV5-1	TRBJ2-2	.	TGCGCCAGCAGCTTGGGGCTTTTGGGCGTGTCAGGGTTGACCGGGGAGCTGTTTTTT	CASSLGLLGVSGLTGELFF
TRBD1	TRBV6-5	TRBJ1-1	.	TGTGCCAGCAGACCGGGACAGGGGGCATTTGCTTTCTTT	CASRPGQGAFAFF
TRBD2	TRBV7-2	TRBJ2-7	.	TGTGCCAGCAGCTTCAGCGGGGGGGCCTACGAGCAGTACTTC	CASSFSGGAYEQYF
TRBD1	TRBV5-8	TRBJ1-5	.	TGTGCCAGCAGCTTGCGGACAGGGACTTCTTTTGTAGGCAATCAGCCCCAGCATTTT	CASSLRTGTSFVGNQPQHF
.	TRBV6-5	TRBJ2-2	.	TGTGCCAGCAGTTACACTAACACCGGGGAGCTGTTTTTT	CASSYTNTGELFF
.	TRBV10-2	TRBJ2-1	once	TGCGCCAGCAGAGTATCAGGTGGGACCTCCGACGCGGGGTACAATGAGCAGTTCTTC	CASRVSGGTSDAGYNEQFF
.	TRBV19	TRBJ2-7	.	TGTGCCAGTAGTATCGGGGTTACTTACTCCTACGAGCAGTACTTC	CASSIGVTYSYEQYF
.	TRBV11-2	TRBJ1-2	.	TGTGCCAGCAGCCGCACTCCGGGACTCCGGGGCTATGGCTACACCTTC	CASSRTPGLRGYGYTF
TRBD1	TRBV5-4	TRBJ1-2	.	TGTGCCAGCAGCACGGACAGGGGAATTTATTATGGCTACACCTTC	CASSTDRGIYYGYTF
.	TRBV29-1	TRBJ1-5	.	TGCAGCGTTTCCCTGGCGGGTAGCAATCAGCCCCAGCATTTT	CSVSLAGSNQPQHF
TRBD2	TRBV11-1	TRBJ2-5	.	TGTGCCAGCAGATCGGGGGGTTGGGCTCAAGAGACCCAGTACTTC	CASRSGGWAQETQYF
.	TRBV5-1	TRBJ2-5	.	TGCGCCAGCAGCTTGGTCGGCCCGGGGGAGACCCAGTACTTC	CASSLVGPGETQYF
TRBD1	TRBV30	TRBJ2-1	.	TGTGCCTGGAGCGTTGGGACAGCCCCCACAGTCGGGCAGTTCTTC	CAWSVGTAPTVGQFF
TRBD1	TRBV6-5	TRBJ1-6	.	TGTGCCAGCAGTTACGGGACAGGGTACTCACCCCTCCACTTT	CASSYGTGYSPLHF